These T cell receptor beta chains were read from a single sample in a study of blood T cells in healthy people across ages. Using its own MiXCR run on the 5' RACE reads, TCRdb lists one record per CDR3 protein. Of about 1,400,000 distinct CDR3 sequences detected, around two fifths appear once; the ten largest clones hold roughly 8.2%. The sequencing input was blood. The receptors were sampled from a woman younger than 30 in good health. The CDR3 runs from the conserved cysteine through the conserved F or W.

V gene | CDR3 protein
TRBV4-1 | CASSQNPPVRGTDTQYF
TRBV12-3/TRBV12-4 | CASRLTSGPYNEQFF
TRBV4-1 | CASSQPLAGRHEQYF
TRBV5-1 | CASSLGGANEQFF
TRBV29-1 | CSVFGGGSYEQYF
TRBV6-5 | CAISNNGVSEETQYF
TRBV27 | CASSFGLGQNYEQYF
TRBV6-5 | CAAQGLNSGANVLTF
TRBV30 | CAWYLAGGPYNEQFF
TRBV3-1 | CASSQGDSGFPPHF
TRBV27 | CASSLWYNEKLFF
TRBV10-3 | CATAGGGYEQYF
TRBV27 | CASGPVVAGNYGYTF
TRBV10-1 | CASSEHAGMRNEQFF
TRBV3-1 | CASSPPVGAGAKISTDTQYF
TRBV29-1 | CSVEDRPGVGETQYF
TRBV20-1 | CSAPREQGGIYGYTF
TRBV5-5 | CASSLYSGWTGLADGYTF
TRBV6-6 | CASSPTSAYSYEQYF
TRBV7-9 | CAYGFGNTGELFF
TRBV7-2 | CASSLGYSLYEQYF